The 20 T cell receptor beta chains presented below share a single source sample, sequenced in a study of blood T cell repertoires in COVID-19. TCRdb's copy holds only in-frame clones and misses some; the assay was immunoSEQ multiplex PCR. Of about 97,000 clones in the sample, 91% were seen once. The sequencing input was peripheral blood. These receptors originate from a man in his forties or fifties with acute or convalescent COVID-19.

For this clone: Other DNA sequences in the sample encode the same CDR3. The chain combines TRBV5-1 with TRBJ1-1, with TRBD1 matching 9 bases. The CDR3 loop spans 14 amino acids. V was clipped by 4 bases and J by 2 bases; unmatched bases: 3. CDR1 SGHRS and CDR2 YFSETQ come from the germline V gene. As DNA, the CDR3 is TGCGCCAGCAGCCGGGGACAGGGTAACACTGAAGCTTTCTTT. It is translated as CASSRGQGNTEAFF.

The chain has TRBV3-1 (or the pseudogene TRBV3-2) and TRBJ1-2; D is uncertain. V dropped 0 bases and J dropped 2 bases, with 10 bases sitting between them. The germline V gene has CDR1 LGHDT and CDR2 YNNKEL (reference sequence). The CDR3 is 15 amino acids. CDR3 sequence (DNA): TGTGCCAGCAGCCAAGATGGTGGAGGGAACTATGGCTACACCTTC. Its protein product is CASSQDGGGNYGYTF.

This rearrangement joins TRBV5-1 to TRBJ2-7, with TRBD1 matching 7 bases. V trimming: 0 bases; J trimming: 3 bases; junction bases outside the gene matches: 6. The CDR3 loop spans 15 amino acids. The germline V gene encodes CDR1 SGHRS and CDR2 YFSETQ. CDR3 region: CASSLDDAGGYEQYF. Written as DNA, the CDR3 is TGCGCCAGCAGCTTGGACGACGCAGGGGGCTACGAGCAGTACTTC. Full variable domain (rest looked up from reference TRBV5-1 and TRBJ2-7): KAGVTQTPRYLIKTRGQQVTLSCSPISGHRSVSWYQQTPGQGLQFLFEYFSETQRNKGNFPGRFSGRQFSNSRSEMNVSTLELGDSALYLCASSLDDAGGYEQYFGPGTRLTVT.

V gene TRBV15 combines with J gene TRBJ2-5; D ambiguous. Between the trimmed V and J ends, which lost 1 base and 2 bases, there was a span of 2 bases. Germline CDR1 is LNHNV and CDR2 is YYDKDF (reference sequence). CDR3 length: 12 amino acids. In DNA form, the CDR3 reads TGTGCCACCAGCAGAGCTCAAGAGACCCAGTACTTC. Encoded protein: CATSRAQETQYF.

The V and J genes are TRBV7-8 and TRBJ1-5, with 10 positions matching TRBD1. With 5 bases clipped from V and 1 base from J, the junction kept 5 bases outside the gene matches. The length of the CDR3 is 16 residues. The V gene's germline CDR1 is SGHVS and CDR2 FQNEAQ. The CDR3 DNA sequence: TGTGCCAGCAGCCGAGTGACAGGGGGCAGCAATCAGCCCCAGCATTTT. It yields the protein CASSRVTGGSNQPQHF.

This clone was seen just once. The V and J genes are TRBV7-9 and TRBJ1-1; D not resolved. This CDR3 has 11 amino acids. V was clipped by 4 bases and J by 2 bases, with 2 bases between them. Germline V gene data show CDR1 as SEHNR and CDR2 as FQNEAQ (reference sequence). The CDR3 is CASSSNTEAFF. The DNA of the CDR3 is TGTGCCAGCAGCTCTAACACTGAAGCTTTCTTT.

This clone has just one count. CDR3 nucleotide sequence: TGTGCCAGCAGCCATACCGTCGACGGGGAAGCTTTCTTT. Amino acid sequence: CASSHTVDGEAFF. V and J are TRBV7-9 and TRBJ1-1, with unresolved D. The CDR3 consists of 13 residues. Germline-derived CDR1 and CDR2 are SEHNR and FQNEAQ (reference sequence). The V gene lost 5 bases and the J gene lost 8 bases, with 15 bases spanning the gap.

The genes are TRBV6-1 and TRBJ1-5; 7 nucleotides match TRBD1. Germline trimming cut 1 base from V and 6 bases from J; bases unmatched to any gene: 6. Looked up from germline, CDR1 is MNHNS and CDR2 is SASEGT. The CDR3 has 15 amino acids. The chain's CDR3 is CASSEVRGPSQPQHF. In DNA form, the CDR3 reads TGTGCCAGCAGTGAAGTAAGGGGGCCCAGTCAGCCCCAGCATTTT.

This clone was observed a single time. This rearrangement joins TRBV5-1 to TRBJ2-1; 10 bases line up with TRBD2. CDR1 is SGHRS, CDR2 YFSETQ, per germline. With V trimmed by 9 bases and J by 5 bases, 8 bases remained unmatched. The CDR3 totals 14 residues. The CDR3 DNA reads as TGCGCCACCCGGGCTAGCGGGAGTAACAATGAGCAGTTCTTC. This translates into CATRASGSNNEQFF.

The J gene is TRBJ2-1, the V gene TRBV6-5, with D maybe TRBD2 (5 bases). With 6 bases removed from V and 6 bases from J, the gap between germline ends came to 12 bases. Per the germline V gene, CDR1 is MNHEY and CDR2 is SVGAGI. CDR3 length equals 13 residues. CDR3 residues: CASRRTGSNEQFF. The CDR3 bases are TGTGCCAGCAGACGAACGGGGAGCAATGAGCAGTTCTTC.

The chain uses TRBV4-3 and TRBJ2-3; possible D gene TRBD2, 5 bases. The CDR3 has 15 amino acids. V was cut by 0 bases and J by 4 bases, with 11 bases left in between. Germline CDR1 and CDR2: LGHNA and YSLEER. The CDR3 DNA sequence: TGCGCCAGCAGCCAAGATGCGGAGGTCCCAGATACGCAGTATTTT. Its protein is CASSQDAEVPDTQYF.

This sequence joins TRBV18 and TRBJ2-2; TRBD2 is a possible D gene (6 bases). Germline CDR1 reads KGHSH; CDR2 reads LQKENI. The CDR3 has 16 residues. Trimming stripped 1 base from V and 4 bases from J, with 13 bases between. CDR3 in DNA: TGTGCCAGCTCACCACTCACGGGACTCACCACCGGGGAGCTGTTTTTT. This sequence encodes CASSPLTGLTTGELFF. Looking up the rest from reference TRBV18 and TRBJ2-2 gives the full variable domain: NAGVMQNPRHLVRRRGQEARLRCSPMKGHSHVYWYRQLPEEGLKFMVYLQKENIIDESGMPKERFSAEFPKEGPSILRIQQVVRGDSAAYFCASSPLTGLTTGELFFGEGSRLTVL.

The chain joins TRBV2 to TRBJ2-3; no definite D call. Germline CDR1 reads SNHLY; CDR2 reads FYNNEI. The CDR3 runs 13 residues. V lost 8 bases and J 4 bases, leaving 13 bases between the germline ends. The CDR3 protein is CASVELAADTQYF. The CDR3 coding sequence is TGTGCCAGCGTCGAATTAGCTGCAGATACGCAGTATTTT.

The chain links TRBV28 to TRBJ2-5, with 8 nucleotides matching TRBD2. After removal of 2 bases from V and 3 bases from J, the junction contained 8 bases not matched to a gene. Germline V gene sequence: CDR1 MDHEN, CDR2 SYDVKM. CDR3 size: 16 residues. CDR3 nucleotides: TGTGCCAGCAGTTTAAGTGGCGGGGGGAAAAAAGAGACCCAGTACTTC. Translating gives CASSLSGGGKKETQYF.

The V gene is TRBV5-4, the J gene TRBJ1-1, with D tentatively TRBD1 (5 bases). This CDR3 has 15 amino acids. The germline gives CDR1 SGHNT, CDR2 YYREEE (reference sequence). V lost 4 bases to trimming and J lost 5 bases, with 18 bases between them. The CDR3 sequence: CASSARGGVKTEAFF. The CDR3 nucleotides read TGTGCCAGCAGCGCCCGGGGAGGGGTAAAGACTGAAGCTTTCTTT.

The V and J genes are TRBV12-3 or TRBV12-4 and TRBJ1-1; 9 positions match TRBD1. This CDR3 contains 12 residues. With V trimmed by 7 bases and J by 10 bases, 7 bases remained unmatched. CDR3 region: CASNPQGAGAFF. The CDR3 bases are TGTGCCAGCAACCCACAGGGGGCGGGAGCTTTCTTT.

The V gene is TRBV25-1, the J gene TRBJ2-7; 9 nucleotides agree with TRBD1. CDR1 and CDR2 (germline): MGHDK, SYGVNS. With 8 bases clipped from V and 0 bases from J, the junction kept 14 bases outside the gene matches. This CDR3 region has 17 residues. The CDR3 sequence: CASGSSGTGHASYEQYF. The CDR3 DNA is TGTGCCAGCGGGTCCTCCGGGACAGGGCATGCCTCCTACGAGCAGTACTTC.

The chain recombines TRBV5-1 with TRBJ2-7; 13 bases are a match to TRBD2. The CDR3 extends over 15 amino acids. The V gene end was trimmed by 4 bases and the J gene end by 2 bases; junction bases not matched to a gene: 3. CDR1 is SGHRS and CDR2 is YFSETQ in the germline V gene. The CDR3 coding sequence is TGCGCCAGCAGCGCTGGGACTAGCGGGGCCTACGAGCAGTACTTC. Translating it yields CASSAGTSGAYEQYF. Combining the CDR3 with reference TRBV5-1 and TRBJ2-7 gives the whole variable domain KAGVTQTPRYLIKTRGQQVTLSCSPISGHRSVSWYQQTPGQGLQFLFEYFSETQRNKGNFPGRFSGRQFSNSRSEMNVSTLELGDSALYLCASSAGTSGAYEQYFGPGTRLTVT.

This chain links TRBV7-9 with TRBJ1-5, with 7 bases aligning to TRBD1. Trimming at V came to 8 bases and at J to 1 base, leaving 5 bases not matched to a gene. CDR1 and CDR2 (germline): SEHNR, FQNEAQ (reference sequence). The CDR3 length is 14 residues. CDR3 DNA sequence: TGTGCCAGCTCTGGGGGACAGAGCAATCAGCCCCAGCATTTT. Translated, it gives CASSGGQSNQPQHF. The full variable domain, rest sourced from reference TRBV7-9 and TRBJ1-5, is DTGVSQNPRHKITKRGQNVTFRCDPISEHNRLYWYRQTLGQGPEFLTYFQNEAQLEKSRLLSDRFSAERPKGSFSTLEIQRTEQGDSAMYLCASSGGQSNQPQHFGDGTRLSIL.

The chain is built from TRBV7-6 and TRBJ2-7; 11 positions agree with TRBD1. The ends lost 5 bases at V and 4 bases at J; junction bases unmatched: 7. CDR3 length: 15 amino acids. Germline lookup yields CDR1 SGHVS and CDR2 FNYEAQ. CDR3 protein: CASSRDRGYIYEQYF. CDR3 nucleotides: TGTGCCAGCAGCCGGGACAGGGGGTATATTTACGAGCAGTACTTC.